The rows below give T cell receptor beta chains drawn from one sample of a study of shared clonotypes between healthy human individuals. Clones were sequenced by immunoSEQ multiplex PCR, and TCRdb holds only the in-frame ones, with some missing. The sample has about 230,000 clones, about 69% seen once. Sequencing input: memory CD4+ T cells sorted from blood. The receptors originated from a young man in good health. Both conserved end residues are part of each CDR3. A D gene is named only where the DNA matches it firmly. The listing skips clone size in some rows; elsewhere it reads once, few, many or a size class.

size	V	D	J	DNA	CDR3
.	TRBV28	TRBD1	TRBJ2-7	TGTGCCAGCAGTTTCCCGGGACAGACCTACGAGCAGTACTTC	CASSFPGQTYEQYF
.	TRBV12-5	TRBD2	TRBJ2-1	TGTGCTAGTGGTTCCGGGACTAGCGCAGACAATGAGCAGTTCTTC	CASGSGTSADNEQFF
once	TRBV30	TRBD2	TRBJ2-1	TGTGCCTGGAAGGGGCTAGCGGTTAAAGTTAAGAGCTCCTACAATGAGCAGTTCTTC	CAWKGLAVKVKSSYNEQFF
.	TRBV29-1	.	TRBJ2-2	TGCAGCGTTGGGCCTTACGCAAACACGAACACCGGGGAGCTGTTTTTT	CSVGPYANTNTGELFF
.	TRBV2	.	TRBJ1-5	TGTGCCAGCAGTGAAAAGCCCTACAGGGATTCAAGCAATCAGCCCCAGCATTTT	CASSEKPYRDSSNQPQHF
.	TRBV6-1	.	TRBJ2-6	TGTGCCAGCAGTGACAGGGGCAGAGGCTCTGGGGCCAACGTCCTGACTTTC	CASSDRGRGSGANVLTF
.	TRBV4-2	.	TRBJ2-3	TGTGCCAGCAGCCAAGGAGATGGGGCAAATACGCAGTATTTT	CASSQGDGANTQYF
few	TRBV5-4	.	TRBJ1-4	TGTGCCAGCAGTCAAAATGAAAAACTGTTTTTT	CASSQNEKLFF
few	TRBV5-1	.	TRBJ2-1	TGCGCCAGCAGCTTGGCCGGTGACTTAAGCTCCTACAATGAGCAGTTCTTC	CASSLAGDLSSYNEQFF
.	TRBV9	TRBD2	TRBJ2-1	TGTGCCAGCAGCGCCGGCGGGACTAGCGGGAGGAGCTCCTACAATGAGCAGTTCTTC	CASSAGGTSGRSSYNEQFF
many	TRBV15	TRBD2	TRBJ2-5	TGTGCCACCAGCAGAGCACAAGCGGGGCTGGAGGAGACCCAGTACTTC	CATSRAQAGLEETQYF
.	TRBV5-1	TRBD2	TRBJ2-5	TGCGCCAGCAGCTTGGGCCCTAGCGGGAGAGGAGAGACCCAGTACTTC	CASSLGPSGRGETQYF
.	TRBV2	TRBD1	TRBJ2-7	TGTGCCAGCAGTGAAGTCTGGACAGGAGCCTACGAGCAGTACTTC	CASSEVWTGAYEQYF
few	TRBV7-2	.	TRBJ1-3	TGTGCCAGCAGCGTAAGCAGGGTTTCTGGAAACACCATATATTTT	CASSVSRVSGNTIYF
.	TRBV11-3	.	TRBJ2-1	TGTGCCAGCAGGGGGGCCGGTGAGCAGTTCTTC	CASRGAGEQFF
.	TRBV9	.	TRBJ2-1	TGTGCCAGCAGCGTAGAGCTGGGACTCCCTTTCTTC	CASSVELGLPFF
.	TRBV7-2	TRBD2	TRBJ2-1	TGTGCCAGCAGCTTAACTAGCGGGAGGGCCTACAATGAGCAGTTCTTC	CASSLTSGRAYNEQFF
.	TRBV30	TRBD2	TRBJ2-3	TGTGCCTGGAGTGGGCTAGCGGGCACAGATACGCAGTATTTT	CAWSGLAGTDTQYF
.	TRBV5-1	TRBD1	TRBJ2-7	TGCGCCAGCAGCTTCGAGGCCGCAGGGGGTGTAAGGTACTTC	CASSFEAAGGVRYF
.	TRBV4-3	.	TRBJ2-3	TGCGCCAGCAGCCAAGATAGTCAGTTCACAGATACGCAGTATTTT	CASSQDSQFTDTQYF
few	TRBV7-8	TRBD2	TRBJ2-7	TGTGCCGGGACTAGCGGGGGGTACGAGCAGTACTTC	CAGTSGGYEQYF
.	TRBV19	.	TRBJ2-1	TGTGCCAGTAGTATGAGGACAGACCTTCGGAATGAGCAGTTCTTC	CASSMRTDLRNEQFF
.	TRBV28	.	TRBJ1-5	TGTGCCAGCAGTTTATTACGTAGCAATCAGCCCCAGCATTTT	CASSLLRSNQPQHF